Listed below are T cell receptor beta chains from one sample, sequenced in a study of shared T cell receptors in the human thymus. Data came from immunoSEQ multiplex PCR; TCRdb stores just in-frame clones and leaves some out. The sample has 630,000 or so clones, over 75% seen once; the top ten hold 0.009% to 0.0095%. This same sample was also taken into another study, of human thymus T cells.

The sequencing sample was made of thymocytes. The receptors were gathered from a boy under two years old with a congenital heart defect. Each CDR3 is given with its conserved first and last residue. The D gene is left open where the match is weak.

V gene	CDR3 length	D gene	J gene	CDR3 protein
TRBV14	13	TRBD2	TRBJ2-7	CASSQRELSEQYF
TRBV7-8	18	TRBD2	TRBJ2-3	CASSLDCRASGPTDTQYF
TRBV6-6	15	.	TRBJ1-4	CASSQPGRAGEKLFF
TRBV4-3	15	TRBD1	TRBJ2-7	CASSQVTGQSYEQYF
TRBV6-1	14	.	TRBJ1-5	CAGASAGKYQPQHF
TRBV5-4	14	TRBD1	TRBJ2-3	CASSLGTGSDTQYF
TRBV7-8	14	TRBD1	TRBJ1-1	CASSFERDRDEAFF
TRBV20-1	11	.	TRBJ2-1	CSARGLNEQFF
TRBV9	19	TRBD1	TRBJ1-5	CASSGDGQGPGEGNQPQHF
TRBV5-4	17	TRBD1	TRBJ2-3	CASSPGWDRANTDTQYF
TRBV29-1	20	.	TRBJ1-3	CSVEREGNNETTFSGNTIYF
TRBV4-2	15	.	TRBJ2-2	CASSQGGVVTGELFF
TRBV27	14	TRBD2	TRBJ2-1	CASSFAAGNNEQFF
TRBV11-2	19	.	TRBJ2-6	CASSLGAGHYYSGANVLTF
TRBV28	16	TRBD2	TRBJ2-2	CASGQTSGVNTGELFF
TRBV6-1	14	.	TRBJ1-2	CASSPSATNYGYTF
TRBV25-1	14	TRBD2	TRBJ2-5	CASSEGTKQETQYF
TRBV19	15	.	TRBJ1-5	CASSSRGGGKQPQHF
TRBV30	21	TRBD1	TRBJ2-2	CAWLTNPGQFLIWANTGELFF
TRBV30	15	.	TRBJ1-5	CAWSDLGGTNQPQHF
TRBV9	18	TRBD1	TRBJ2-1	CASSERTGARSSYNEQFF
TRBV13	14	.	TRBJ1-2	CASSFGGGSSGYTF
TRBV5-4	17	TRBD1	TRBJ1-2	CASSSARQGTDLVGYTF
TRBV6-5	16	TRBD1	TRBJ1-1	CASSYARQGENTEAFF
TRBV30	18	.	TRBJ2-3	CAWRTGTGASENTDTQYF
TRBV4-1	14	TRBD1	TRBJ2-4	CASSQPDRGDIQYF
TRBV19	15	.	TRBJ1-2	CASSIAGAALYGYTF
TRBV12-5	18	TRBD1	TRBJ2-2	CASGSRDRGRLTAGELFF
TRBV7-6	13	.	TRBJ2-5	CASSLDGGKTQYF
TRBV1	14	.	TRBJ1-5	CTSSQDGPNQPQHF
TRBV6-5	13	.	TRBJ1-3	CASTGPGGNTIYF
TRBV4-3	18	TRBD2	TRBJ2-1	CASSQDPQRLAGDGEQFF
TRBV7-6	13	.	TRBJ2-3	CASSLSTTDTQYF
TRBV25-1	14	.	TRBJ1-1	CASRIDRENTEAFF
TRBV5-4	15	TRBD2	TRBJ2-3	CASSSIGGTVDTQYF
TRBV9	15	.	TRBJ2-1	CASSGDRGNYNEQFF
TRBV4-1	19	TRBD1	TRBJ1-5	CASSQDVTRGSYSNQPQHF
TRBV12-5	18	.	TRBJ2-7	CASGPEGGGVNFTYEQYF
TRBV5-1	13	.	TRBJ2-7	CASSLEQAYEQYF
TRBV15	14	.	TRBJ2-5	CATSRGQVGGTQYF
TRBV10-3	15	.	TRBJ2-6	CAISPRGSGANVLTF